This T cell receptor (beta chain) emerged from a study of T cell clonality in common variable immunodeficiency. Blood samples were heparinized, 5 to 8 ml per donor. Study-wide findings and caveats: In common variable immunodeficiency, TCR beta chains reportedly carried fewer deletions and N-nucleotide insertions. Shared TCRbeta clones were fewer between CVID subjects than controls. CVID subjects showed higher TCRbeta clonality than healthy controls.

Measured with immunoSEQ multiplex PCR; TCRdb has only the in-frame clones, and not every one. Reported are 35,000 to 50,000 clones, none seen only once; the ten largest carry roughly 0.66%. Trimming took 4 bases from V and 9 from J, leaving 16 bases between them. The germline V gene has CDR1 LGHNT and CDR2 FRNRAP. CDR3 size: 14 residues. In its sample, this clone was seen many times. Its antigen is not identified. The read ends 3 residues shy of where the CDR3 ends; the end is completed using the germline J gene. This clonotype originated in a person aged 18 to 75 in good health. The specimen was peripheral blood mononuclear cells. J is TRBJ2-1 and V is TRBV12-5; a weak D match, TRBD2 (6 bases). Here the CDR3 reads CASGSNKEGTEQFF. The sequenced part of the CDR3 DNA is TGTGCTAGTGGTTCGAACAAGGAGGGTACTGAG. Complete variable domain (other parts from reference TRBV12-5 and TRBJ2-1): DARVTQTPRHKVTEMGQEVTMRCQPILGHNTVFWYRQTMMQGLELLAYFRNRAPLDDSGMPKDRFSAEMPDATLATLKIQPSEPRDSAVYFCASGSNKEGTEQFFGPGTRLTVL.